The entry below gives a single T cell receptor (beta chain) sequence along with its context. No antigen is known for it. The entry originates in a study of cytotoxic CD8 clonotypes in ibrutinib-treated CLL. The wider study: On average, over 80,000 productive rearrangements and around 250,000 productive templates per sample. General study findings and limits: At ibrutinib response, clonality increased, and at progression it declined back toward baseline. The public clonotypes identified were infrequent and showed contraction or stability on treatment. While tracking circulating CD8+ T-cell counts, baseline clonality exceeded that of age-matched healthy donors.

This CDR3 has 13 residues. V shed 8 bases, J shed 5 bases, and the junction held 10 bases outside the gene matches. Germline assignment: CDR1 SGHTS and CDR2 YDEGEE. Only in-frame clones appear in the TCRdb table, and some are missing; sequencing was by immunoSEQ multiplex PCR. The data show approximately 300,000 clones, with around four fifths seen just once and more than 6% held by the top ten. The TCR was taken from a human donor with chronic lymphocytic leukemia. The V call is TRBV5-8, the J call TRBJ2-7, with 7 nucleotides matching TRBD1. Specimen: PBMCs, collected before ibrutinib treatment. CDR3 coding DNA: TGTGCCAGTCGACAGGGATGGGATAACGAGCAGTACTTC. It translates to CASRQGWDNEQYF.